This T cell receptor beta chain was identified during a study of shared clonotypes between healthy human individuals. Broader study findings: Generation probabilities were higher for clonotypes shared across all four sorted-subset donors than for unshared ones.

For this clone: Its cognate antigen is unknown.

Germline V gives CDR1 SEHNR, CDR2 FQNEAQ (reference sequence). J gave up 5 bases and V 2 bases, and 12 bases lay outside the gene matches. This CDR3 region has 17 residues. Assay execution took place at the deep level. Each subset's genomic DNA was shared equally among a number of immunoSEQ plates. Produced via immunoSEQ multiplex PCR; TCRdb's table is partial and in-frame only. The sample includes over 1.5 million clones, approximately 98% of them seen just once. Sequencing was done on a sample of naive CD4+ T cells sorted from blood. The subset is: CD45RA+ positively selected. This TCR was recovered from a man aged 25 to 40 in good health. V gene TRBV7-9 combines with J gene TRBJ1-2; the match to TRBD1 covers 9 bases. The CDR3 loop is CASSLSAQGARGYGYTF. CDR3 nucleotides: TGTGCCAGCAGCTTATCCGCACAGGGGGCGCGTGGTTATGGCTACACCTTC.